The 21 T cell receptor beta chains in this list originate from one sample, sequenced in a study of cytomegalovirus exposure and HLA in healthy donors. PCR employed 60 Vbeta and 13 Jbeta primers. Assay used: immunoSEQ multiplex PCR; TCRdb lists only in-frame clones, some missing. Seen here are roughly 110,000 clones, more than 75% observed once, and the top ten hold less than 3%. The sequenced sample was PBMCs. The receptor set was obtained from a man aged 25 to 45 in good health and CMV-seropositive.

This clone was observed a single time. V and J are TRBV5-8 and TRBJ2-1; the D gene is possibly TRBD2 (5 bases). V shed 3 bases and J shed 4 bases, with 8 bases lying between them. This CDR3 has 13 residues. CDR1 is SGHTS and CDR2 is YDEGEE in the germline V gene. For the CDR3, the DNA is TGTGCCAGCAGCTGGGAGTCTTACAATGAGCAGTTCTTC. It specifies CASSWESYNEQFF.

CDR3 nucleotide sequence: TGTGCCAGTAGTATTGGACGGGACAGCCACGAGCAGTACTTC. It is translated as CASSIGRDSHEQYF. The rearrangement joins TRBV19 to TRBJ2-7, with 7 nucleotides matching TRBD1. The CDR3 has 14 residues. With V trimmed by 3 bases and J by 5 bases, 7 bases remained unmatched. The V gene's germline CDR1 is LNHDA and CDR2 SQIVND (reference sequence).

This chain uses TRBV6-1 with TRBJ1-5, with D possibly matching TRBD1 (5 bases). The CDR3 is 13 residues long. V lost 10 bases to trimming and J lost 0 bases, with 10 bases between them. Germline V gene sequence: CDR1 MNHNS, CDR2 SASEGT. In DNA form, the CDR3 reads TGTGCCACTTCAAGGGGTAGCAATCAGCCCCAGCATTTT. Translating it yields CATSRGSNQPQHF.

Written as DNA, the CDR3 is TGCGCCAGCAGCCACGGAGGAGACAGGGTGGACACTGAAGCTTTCTTT. Translation: CASSHGGDRVDTEAFF. The chain uses TRBV4-1 and TRBJ1-1; 7 nucleotides line up with TRBD1. Germline V gene data show CDR1 as MGHRA and CDR2 as YSYEKL. There are 16 residues in the CDR3. The ends lost 3 bases at V and 3 bases at J; junction bases unmatched: 10.

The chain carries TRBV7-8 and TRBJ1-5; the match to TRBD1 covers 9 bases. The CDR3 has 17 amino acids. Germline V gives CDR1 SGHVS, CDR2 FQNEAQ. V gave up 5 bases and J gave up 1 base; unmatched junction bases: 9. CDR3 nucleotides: TGTGCCAGCAGCGGGGACAGGGCCCCTTTAAGCAATCAGCCCCAGCATTTT. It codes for CASSGDRAPLSNQPQHF.

CDR3 protein: CASSRGQGLTEAFF. Here the CDR3 DNA reads TGTGCCAGCAGCAGAGGACAGGGGCTTACTGAAGCTTTCTTT. This chain uses TRBV7-3 with TRBJ1-1, with 9 bases aligning to TRBD1. The ends lost 5 bases at V and 5 bases at J; junction bases unmatched: 6. The germline V gene has CDR1 SGHTA and CDR2 FQGTGA. This CDR3 comprises 14 residues.

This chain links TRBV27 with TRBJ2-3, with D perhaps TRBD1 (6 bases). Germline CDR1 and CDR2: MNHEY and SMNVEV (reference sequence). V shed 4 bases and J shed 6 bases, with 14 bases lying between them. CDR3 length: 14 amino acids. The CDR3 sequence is CASSSRAGDDTQYF. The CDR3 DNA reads TGTGCCAGCAGTTCCCGAGCAGGGGACGATACGCAGTATTTT.

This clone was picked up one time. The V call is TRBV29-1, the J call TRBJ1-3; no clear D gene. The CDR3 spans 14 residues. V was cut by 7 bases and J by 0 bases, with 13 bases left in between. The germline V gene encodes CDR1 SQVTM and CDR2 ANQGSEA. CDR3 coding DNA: TGCAGCGAATGGACGGGATTCTCTGGAAACACCATATATTTT. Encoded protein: CSEWTGFSGNTIYF.

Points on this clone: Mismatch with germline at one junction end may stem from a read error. The CDR3 region has the DNA TGCGCCAGCAGCTTTCGAGCGGGGGGCTCCGGCACTAGAAGGAACAGTCAGTACTTC. Encoded protein: CASSFRAGGSGTRRNSQYF. V is TRBV5-1 and J is TRBJ2-4; TRBD2 aligns across 9 bases. The CDR3 runs to 19 residues. Per germline, CDR1 SGHRS and CDR2 YFSETQ.

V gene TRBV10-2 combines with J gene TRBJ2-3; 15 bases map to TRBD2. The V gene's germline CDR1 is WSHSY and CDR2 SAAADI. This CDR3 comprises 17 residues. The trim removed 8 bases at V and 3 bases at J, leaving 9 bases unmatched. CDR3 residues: CASRTSGGAMGTDTQYF. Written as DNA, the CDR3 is TGCGCCAGCCGGACTAGCGGGGGGGCGATGGGGACAGATACGCAGTATTTT.

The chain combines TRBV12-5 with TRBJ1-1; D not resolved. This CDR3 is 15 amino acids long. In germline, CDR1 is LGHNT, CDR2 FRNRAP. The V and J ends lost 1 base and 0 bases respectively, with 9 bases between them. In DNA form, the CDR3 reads TGTGCTAGTGGTTTGGAGTCACAGATGAACACTGAAGCTTTCTTT. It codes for CASGLESQMNTEAFF.

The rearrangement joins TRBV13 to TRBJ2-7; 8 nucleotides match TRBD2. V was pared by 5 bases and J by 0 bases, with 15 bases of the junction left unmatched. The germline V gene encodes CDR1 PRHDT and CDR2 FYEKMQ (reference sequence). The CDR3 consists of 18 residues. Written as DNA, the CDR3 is TGTGCCAGCAGCAAACAGAAAAAGGGACTAGTTGCCTCCTACGAGCAGTACTTC. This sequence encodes CASSKQKKGLVASYEQYF.

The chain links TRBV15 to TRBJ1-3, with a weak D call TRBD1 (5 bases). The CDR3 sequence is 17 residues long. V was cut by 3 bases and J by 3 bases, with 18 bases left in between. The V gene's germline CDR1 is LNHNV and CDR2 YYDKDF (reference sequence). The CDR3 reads CATSRRTAGLDGNTIYF. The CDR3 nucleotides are TGTGCCACCAGCAGGCGCACCGCAGGGCTTGATGGAAACACCATATATTTT.

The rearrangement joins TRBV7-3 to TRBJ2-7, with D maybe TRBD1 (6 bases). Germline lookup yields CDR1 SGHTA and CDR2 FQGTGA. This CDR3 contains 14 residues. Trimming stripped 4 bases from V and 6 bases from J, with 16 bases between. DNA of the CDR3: TGTGCCAGCAGCTACACCCCAGGGGTGGGCGAGCAGTACTTC. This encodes CASSYTPGVGEQYF.

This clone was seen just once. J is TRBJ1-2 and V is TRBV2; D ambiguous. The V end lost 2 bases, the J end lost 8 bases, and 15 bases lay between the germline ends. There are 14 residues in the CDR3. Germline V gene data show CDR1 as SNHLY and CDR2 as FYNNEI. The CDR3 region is CASSESQTAAGYTF. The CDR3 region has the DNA TGTGCCAGCAGTGAAAGCCAAACAGCCGCCGGCTACACCTTC.

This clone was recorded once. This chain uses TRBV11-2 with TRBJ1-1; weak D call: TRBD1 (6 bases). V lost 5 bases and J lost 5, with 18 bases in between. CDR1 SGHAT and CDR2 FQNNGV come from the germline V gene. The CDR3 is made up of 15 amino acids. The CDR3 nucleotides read TGTGCCAGCAGCCCCCAAGGCGGGGGCTATACTGAAGCTTTCTTT. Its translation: CASSPQGGGYTEAFF.

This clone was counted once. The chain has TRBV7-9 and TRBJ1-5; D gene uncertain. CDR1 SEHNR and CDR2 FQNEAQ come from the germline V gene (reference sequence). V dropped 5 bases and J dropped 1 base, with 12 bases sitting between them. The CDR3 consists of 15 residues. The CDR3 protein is CASSPLAGSNQPQHF. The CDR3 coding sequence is TGTGCCAGCAGCCCACTCGCGGGGAGCAATCAGCCCCAGCATTTT.

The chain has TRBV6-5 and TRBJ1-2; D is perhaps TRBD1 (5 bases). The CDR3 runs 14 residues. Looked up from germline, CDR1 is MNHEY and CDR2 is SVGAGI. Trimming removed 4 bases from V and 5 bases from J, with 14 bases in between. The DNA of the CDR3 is TGTGCCAGCAGTTTGGGGGTCGGGGGGTATGGCTACACCTTC. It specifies CASSLGVGGYGYTF.

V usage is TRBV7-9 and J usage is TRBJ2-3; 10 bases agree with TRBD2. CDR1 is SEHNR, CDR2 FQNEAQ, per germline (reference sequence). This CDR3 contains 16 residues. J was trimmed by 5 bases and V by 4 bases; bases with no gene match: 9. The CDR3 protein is CASSYSGGQREDTQYF. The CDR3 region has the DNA TGTGCCAGCAGCTATAGCGGGGGGCAGAGAGAAGATACGCAGTATTTT.

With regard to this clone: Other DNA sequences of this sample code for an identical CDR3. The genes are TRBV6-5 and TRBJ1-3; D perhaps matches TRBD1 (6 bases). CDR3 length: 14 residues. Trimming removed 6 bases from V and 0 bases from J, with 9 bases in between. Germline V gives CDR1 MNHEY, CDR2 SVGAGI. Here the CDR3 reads CASRTGFSGNTIYF. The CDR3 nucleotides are TGTGCCAGCAGGACAGGATTCTCTGGAAACACCATATATTTT.

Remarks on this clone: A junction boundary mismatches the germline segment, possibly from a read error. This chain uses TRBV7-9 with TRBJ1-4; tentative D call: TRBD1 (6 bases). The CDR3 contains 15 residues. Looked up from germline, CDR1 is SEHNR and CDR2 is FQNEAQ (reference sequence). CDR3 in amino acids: CSSGPRDTFNEKLFF. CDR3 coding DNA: TGTTCCAGCGGACCTAGGGACACTTTTAATGAAAAACTGTTTTTT.